One TCR beta chain is described in this entry. The antigen is not known. The CDR3 spans 15 residues. Trimming removed 10 bases at V and 1 base at J, with 18 bases between. The iRepertoire nested amplicon-rescue multiplex PCR amplified TCR alpha and beta CDR3s from RNA. Input was about 85-400 ng of tissue mRNA or PBMC total RNA. TCRdb analysed the multiplex PCR reads with MiXCR anew, one entry per CDR3 protein. The sample records about 4,900 distinct CDR3 sequences, 31% being singletons. The source of the sample is a study of glioma-infiltrating T cells. Study-wide findings and caveats: Tissue and blood shared very few CDR3 sequences. Above-expected tissue-blood divergence occurred in all gliomas, most in low-grade ones.

The rearrangement uses TRBV12-3 or TRBV12-4 and TRBJ2-3, with D perhaps TRBD2 (6 bases). Sequencing was carried out using glioma tissue, nonneoplastic brain tissue, or PBMCs (not recorded which). The sequence derives from a human donor with low-grade glioma or glioblastoma, undergoing nonglioma brain surgery, or in good health (not recorded which). The CDR3 sequence is CATLAGLVCTDTQYF. Here the CDR3 DNA reads TGTGCCACTCTCGCGGGGCTGGTCTGCACAGATACGCAGTATTTT.